Following are 18 T cell receptor beta chains from one sample sequenced in a study of OX40 agonist ivuxolimab in advanced cancers. The receptor library was made with the immunoSEQ multiplex PCR assay. TCRdb retrieved this table from immuneACCESS and kept in-frame rearrangements only. Not all clones are present; in checked studies, unresolved V genes account for under half, and no reason is known for the remainder. The sample table holds about 29,000 clones, of which around 90% were seen once. Of the sample, about 9.4% is held by the ten largest clones. This material consisted of CD4+ or CD8+ T cells sorted from blood, taken in a trial of the OX40 agonist ivuxolimab. The receptor source for this set is an adult with an advanced solid tumor such as melanoma, head and neck, liver or kidney cancer.

This chain uses TRBV7-3 with TRBJ2-2, with TRBD2 as a possible D gene (5 bases). V was pared by 1 base and J by 7 bases, with 13 bases between. This CDR3 contains 15 residues. CDR1 SGHTA and CDR2 FQGTGA come from the germline V gene. This chain's CDR3 is CASSLILGYSGELFF. In DNA form, the CDR3 reads TGTGCCAGCAGCTTAATACTAGGGTACAGCGGGGAGCTGTTTTTT.

A single count supports this clone. The chain is built from TRBV7-3 and TRBJ2-3, with 8 nucleotides matching TRBD2. The junction had 4 bases not matched to a gene; V was cut back by 2 bases and J by 6 bases. Per germline, CDR1 SGHTA and CDR2 FQGTGA. CDR3 size: 14 residues. Here the CDR3 DNA reads TGTGCCAGCAGCTTAGGATTAGCGGGGGATACGCAGTATTTT. Translating it yields CASSLGLAGDTQYF.

The chain links TRBV7-9 to TRBJ2-7, with D possibly being TRBD1 or TRBD2 (6 bases each). The CDR3 covers 16 residues. Germline V gene lookup returns CDR1 SEHNR and CDR2 FQNEAQ (reference sequence). V was shortened by 3 bases and J by 3 bases, with 18 bases between the two germline ends. The CDR3 DNA reads TGTGCCAGCAGCTTCTCTGGGGGGCGAACCGACTACGAGCAGTACTTC. Its protein product is CASSFSGGRTDYEQYF.

This rearrangement joins TRBV12-2 to TRBJ1-6; the table's D call, TRBD1, has no DNA check behind it. TRBV12-2 has pseudogene status. This CDR3 is built from 19 residues. The CDR3 spells CASRPGGRDRGSLCSPLHF. The CDR3 DNA reads TGTGCAAGTCGCCCCGGGGGAAGGGACAGGGGGTCTCTTTGTTCACCCCTCCACTTT.

The chain combines TRBV27 with TRBJ2-2; 7 bases line up with TRBD2. Germline V gene data show CDR1 as MNHEY and CDR2 as SMNVEV (reference sequence). Losses at the gene ends were 3 bases for V and 2 bases for J; bases not matched to a gene: 9. CDR3 size: 17 residues. The CDR3 coding sequence is TGTGCCAGCAGTTTGTTACCAGCGGGATCAAACACCGGGGAGCTGTTTTTT. It translates to CASSLLPAGSNTGELFF.

The chain uses TRBV27 and TRBJ1-1, with D hard to call. Trimming pared 0 bases from V and 1 base from J, leaving 18 bases between. Germline CDR1 MNHEY, CDR2 SMNVEV (reference sequence). The CDR3 totals 18 residues. The CDR3 protein is CASSLSSFRKTRNTEAFF. The CDR3, as DNA: TGTGCCAGCAGTTTATCGAGCTTTCGAAAAACACGGAACACTGAAGCTTTCTTT.

The rearrangement links TRBV4-2 to TRBJ2-7, with 11 bases aligning to TRBD1. Germline-derived CDR1 and CDR2 are LGHNA and YNFKEQ. Losses at the gene ends were 4 bases for V and 5 bases for J; bases not matched to a gene: 4. The CDR3 consists of 14 residues. The CDR3 sequence is CASSPDRGRDEQYF. CDR3 bases: TGTGCCAGCAGCCCGGACAGGGGGCGAGACGAGCAGTACTTC.

V and J are TRBV6-5 and TRBJ2-1; possibly TRBD2 for D (7 bases). CDR3 length: 12 residues. Germline V lookup: CDR1 MNHEY, CDR2 SVGAGI. CDR3 in DNA: TGTGCTTCGAGGGGGGGTTACAATGAGCAGTTCTTC. Its translation: CASRGGYNEQFF.

The V gene is TRBV6-6, the J gene TRBJ2-7; D not resolved. V was clipped by 5 bases and J by 5 bases, with 16 bases between them. Germline-derived CDR1 and CDR2 are MNHNY and SVGAGI (reference sequence). This CDR3 has 14 residues. CDR3 nucleotide sequence: TGTGCCAGCAGTCCATCCGAGGACCGAAACGAGCAGTACTTC. Translating it yields CASSPSEDRNEQYF.

This clone was counted a single time. The V and J genes are TRBV13 and TRBJ2-5, with D perhaps given as TRBD1 or TRBD2 (7 bases each). The CDR3 is made up of 15 amino acids. Trimming shortened V by 5 bases and J by 2 bases, and 15 bases separated the two germline ends. Germline V lookup: CDR1 PRHDT, CDR2 FYEKMQ (reference sequence). CDR3 sequence: CASSARGGHQETQYF. CDR3 nucleotide sequence: TGTGCCAGCAGCGCCAGGGGGGGGCATCAAGAGACCCAGTACTTC.

The chain couples TRBV5-1 to TRBJ1-1; D call uncertain. The V end lost 7 bases, the J end lost 6 bases, and 10 bases lay between the germline ends. This CDR3 contains 11 residues. In germline, CDR1 is SGHRS, CDR2 YFSETQ. CDR3 loop: CASQLGAEAFF. CDR3 sequence (DNA): TGCGCCAGCCAGTTGGGAGCTGAAGCTTTCTTT. Combining the CDR3 with reference TRBV5-1 and TRBJ1-1 gives the whole variable domain KAGVTQTPRYLIKTRGQQVTLSCSPISGHRSVSWYQQTPGQGLQFLFEYFSETQRNKGNFPGRFSGRQFSNSRSEMNVSTLELGDSALYLCASQLGAEAFFGQGTRLTVV.

The chain combines TRBV4-1 with TRBJ2-1; D may be TRBD2 (6 bases). Trimming pared 4 bases from V and 4 bases from J, leaving 17 bases between. This CDR3 comprises 16 residues. Germline V gene lookup returns CDR1 MGHRA and CDR2 YSYEKL. CDR3 residues: CASSLGTPASYNEQFF. The CDR3 bases are TGCGCCAGCAGCCTGGGGACTCCCGCCTCTTACAATGAGCAGTTCTTC.

The chain joins TRBV5-4 to TRBJ2-5; 11 bases match TRBD2. CDR3 length: 15 residues. Germline-derived CDR1 and CDR2 are SGHNT and YYREEE (reference sequence). V gave up 3 bases and J gave up 4 bases; unmatched junction bases: 5. CDR3 nucleotides: TGTGCCAGCAGCTATCTAGCGGGGGGCGGAGAGACCCAGTACTTC. It specifies CASSYLAGGGETQYF.

This chain connects TRBV20-1 to TRBJ1-2, with D unresolved. V was clipped by 6 bases and J by 7 bases, with 9 bases between them. Germline loops: CDR1 DFQATT, CDR2 SNEGSKA (reference sequence). This CDR3 is 10 amino acids long. The CDR3 sequence is CSAPLGGYTF. In nucleotides, the CDR3 is TGCAGTGCCCCCCTAGGTGGCTACACCTTC.

CDR3 residues: CASSLSSFLGELFF. The CDR3 coding sequence is TGTGCCAGCAGCTTGAGCAGCTTTTTGGGGGAGCTGTTTTTT. The rearrangement uses TRBV2 and TRBJ2-2; no reliable D call. Germline lookup yields CDR1 SNHLY and CDR2 FYNNEI. The CDR3 is made up of 14 amino acids. V lost 6 bases, J lost 8 bases, and 16 bases lay in between.

The chain has TRBV19 and TRBJ1-5, with D unclear. Trimming pared 3 bases from V and 0 bases from J, leaving 9 bases between. Looked up from germline, CDR1 is LNHDA and CDR2 is SQIVND (reference sequence). This CDR3 spans 15 amino acids. Written as DNA, the CDR3 is TGTGCCAGTAGTATCACCGAATATAGCAATCAGCCCCAGCATTTT. Translating gives CASSITEYSNQPQHF. Combining the CDR3 with reference TRBV19 and TRBJ1-5 gives the whole variable domain DGGITQSPKYLFRKEGQNVTLSCEQNLNHDAMYWYRQDPGQGLRLIYYSQIVNDFQKGDIAEGYSVSREKKESFPLTVTSAQKNPTAFYLCASSITEYSNQPQHFGDGTRLSIL.

This chain links TRBV5-5 with TRBJ2-7; 9 bases are a match to TRBD2. V was clipped by 6 bases and J by 3 bases; unmatched bases: 7. Germline CDR1 and CDR2: SGHKS and YYEKEE (reference sequence). The CDR3 totals 14 residues. The CDR3, as DNA: TGTGCCAGCAATCCTCTAGCGGGGCACTACGAGCAGTACTTC. Amino acids: CASNPLAGHYEQYF.

V usage is TRBV2 and J usage is TRBJ2-1; 14 bases are shared with TRBD2. In germline, CDR1 is SNHLY, CDR2 FYNNEI. This CDR3 is 18 amino acids long. The V and J ends lost 2 bases and 7 bases, in that order; junction bases with no gene match: 10. This CDR3 reads CASSESEGRLAGGNEQFF. The CDR3 DNA sequence: TGTGCCAGCAGTGAATCCGAGGGCAGACTAGCGGGAGGGAATGAGCAGTTCTTC.